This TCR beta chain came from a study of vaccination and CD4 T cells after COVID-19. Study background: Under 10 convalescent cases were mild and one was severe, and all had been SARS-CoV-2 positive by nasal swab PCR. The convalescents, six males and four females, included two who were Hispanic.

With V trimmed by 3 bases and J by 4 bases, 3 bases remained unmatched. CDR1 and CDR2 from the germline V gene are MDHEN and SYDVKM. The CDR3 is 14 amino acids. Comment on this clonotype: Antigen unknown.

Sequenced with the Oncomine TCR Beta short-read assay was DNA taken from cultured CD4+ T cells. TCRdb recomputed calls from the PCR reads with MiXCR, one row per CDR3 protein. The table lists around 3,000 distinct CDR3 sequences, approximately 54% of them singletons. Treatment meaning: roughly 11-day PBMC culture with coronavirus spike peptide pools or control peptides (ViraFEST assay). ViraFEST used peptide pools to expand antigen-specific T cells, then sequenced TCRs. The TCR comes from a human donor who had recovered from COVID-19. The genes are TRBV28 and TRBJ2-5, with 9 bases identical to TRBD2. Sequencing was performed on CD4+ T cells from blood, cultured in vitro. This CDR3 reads CASSLGGGGETQYF. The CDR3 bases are TGTGCCAGCAGTTTGGGCGGGGGGGGAGAGACCCAGTACTTC. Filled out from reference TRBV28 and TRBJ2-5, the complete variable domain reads DVKVTQSSRYLVKRTGEKVFLECVQDMDHENMFWYRQDPGLGLRLIYFSYDVKMKEKGDIPEGYSVSREKKERFSLILESASTNQTSMYLCASSLGGGGETQYFGPGTRLLVL.